This T cell receptor (beta chain) was found in a study of neurological immune-mediated disorders. In every sequencing run, more than 200 million TCR-beta sequences were generated from 15-18 subjects. TCRdb redid the calling of the 5' RACE reads with MiXCR, one entry per CDR3 protein. The sample records about 62,000 distinct CDR3 sequences, about 3.7% being singletons. The V and J ends lost 8 bases and 5 bases respectively, with 10 bases between them. This CDR3 has 12 residues. Per germline, CDR1 SEHNR and CDR2 FQNEAQ (reference sequence). This clonotype came up many times. The chain uses TRBV7-9 and TRBJ2-1; D may correspond to TRBD1 or TRBD2 (6 bases each). The sequenced sample consisted of PBMCs. This clonotype was obtained from a woman aged 50 to 65 with multiple sclerosis. The DNA of the CDR3 is TGTGCCAGCGGGGGGCGCGACAATGAGCAGTTCTTC. Residues: CASGGRDNEQFF.